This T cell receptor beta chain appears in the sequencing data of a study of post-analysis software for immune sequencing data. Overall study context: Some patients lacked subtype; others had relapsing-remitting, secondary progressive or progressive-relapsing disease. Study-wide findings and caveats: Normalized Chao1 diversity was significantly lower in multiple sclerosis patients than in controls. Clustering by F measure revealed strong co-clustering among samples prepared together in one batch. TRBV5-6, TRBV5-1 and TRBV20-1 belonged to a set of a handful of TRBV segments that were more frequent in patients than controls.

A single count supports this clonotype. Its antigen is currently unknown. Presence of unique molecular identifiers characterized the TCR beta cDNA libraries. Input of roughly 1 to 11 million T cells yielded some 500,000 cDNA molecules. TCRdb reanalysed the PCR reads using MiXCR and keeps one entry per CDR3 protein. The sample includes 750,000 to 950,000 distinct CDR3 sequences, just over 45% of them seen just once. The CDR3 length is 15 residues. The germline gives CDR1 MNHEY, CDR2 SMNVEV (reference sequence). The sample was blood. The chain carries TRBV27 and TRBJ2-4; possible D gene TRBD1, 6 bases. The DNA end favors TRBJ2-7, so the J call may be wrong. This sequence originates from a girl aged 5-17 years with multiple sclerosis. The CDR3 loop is CASSNIRGSSYEQYF. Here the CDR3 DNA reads TGTGCCAGCAGCAATATCAGGGGCTCCTCCTACGAGCAGTACTTC.